These T cell receptor beta chains were read from a single sample in a study of cytomegalovirus exposure and HLA in healthy donors. TCRdb's copy holds only in-frame clones and misses some; the assay was immunoSEQ multiplex PCR. Of about 190,000 clones in the sample, nearly 80% are singletons; the top ten hold about 5.6%. The sequenced sample was PBMCs. The receptors derive from a woman aged 25 to 39 in good health and CMV-seropositive. The CDR3 runs from the conserved cysteine through the conserved F or W. The order of the fields is V gene, clone size, D gene, J gene, CDR3 protein, CDR3 DNA. The D gene is left open where the match is weak. Size is stated for part of the rows, as once, few or many counts, or as a class when the clone is expanded.

>TRBV7-2|NA|TRBD1|TRBJ1-1
CASSSNVKQGLRDTEAFF
TGTGCCAGCAGCTCGAATGTTAAACAGGGGCTAAGGGACACTGAAGCTTTCTTT
>TRBV11-2|NA|TRBD2|TRBJ2-7
CASSLSKGGLSEQYF
TGTGCCAGCAGCTTGTCGAAGGGAGGGCTCTCCGAGCAGTACTTC
>TRBV5-6|NA|TRBD1|TRBJ1-5
CASSLSGQGSWGNQPQHF
TGTGCCAGCAGCTTAAGCGGACAGGGTTCCTGGGGCAATCAGCCCCAGCATTTT
>TRBV19|NA|TRBD1|TRBJ2-2
CASSQGTGANTGELFF
TGTGCCAGTAGTCAGGGAACAGGGGCGAACACCGGGGAGCTGTTTTTT
>TRBV5-1|NA|TRBD1|TRBJ2-3
CASSLLADRGPGDTQYF
TGCGCCAGCAGCTTGTTGGCCGACAGGGGGCCGGGAGATACGCAGTATTTT
>TRBV5-1|few|NA|TRBJ1-2
CASKLQDDYGYTF
TGCGCCAGCAAACTACAGGACGACTATGGCTACACCTTC
>TRBV2|NA|NA|TRBJ1-1
CASSIPRPAGFKSEAFF
TGTGCCAGCAGTATACCTCGGCCGGCGGGATTTAAGAGTGAAGCTTTCTTT
>TRBV4-1|NA|NA|TRBJ1-1
CASSPPSRDTEAFF
TGCGCCAGCAGCCCCCCCAGCAGGGACACTGAAGCTTTCTTT
>TRBV28|few|NA|TRBJ2-7
CASTQGFYEQYF
TGTGCCAGCACTCAGGGGTTCTACGAGCAGTACTTC
>TRBV4-3|NA|NA|TRBJ2-5
CASSQDAGTGSETQYF
TGCGCCAGCAGCCAAGATGCCGGTACAGGGTCGGAGACCCAGTACTTC
>TRBV28|NA|NA|TRBJ2-2
CASSFFRGSGELFF
TGTGCCAGCAGTTTTTTCAGGGGAAGCGGGGAGCTGTTTTTT
>TRBV10-2|once|NA|TRBJ2-3
CAIKGPALGGTDTQYF
TGCGCCATCAAAGGTCCTGCTTTAGGAGGCACAGATACGCAGTATTTT
>TRBV4-2|NA|NA|TRBJ1-2
CASSQEGPGLAYGYTF
TGTGCCAGCAGCCAAGAGGGCCCGGGACTGGCCTATGGCTACACCTTC
>TRBV19|few|NA|TRBJ2-7
CASSPGEYEQYF
TGTGCCAGTAGTCCCGGGGAATACGAGCAGTACTTC
>TRBV27|NA|NA|TRBJ1-2
CASKAGGVLKGYTF
TGTGCCAGCAAGGCGGGAGGGGTGCTAAAGGGCTACACCTTC
>TRBV27|NA|NA|TRBJ2-7
CASSFYSYEQYF
TGTGCCAGCAGTTTCTATTCCTACGAGCAGTACTTC
>TRBV28|NA|TRBD2|TRBJ2-1
CASSLLAGGSWSSYNEQFF
TGTGCCAGCAGTTTACTCGCGGGAGGGTCCTGGAGCTCCTACAATGAGCAGTTCTTC
>TRBV11-2|NA|NA|TRBJ1-2
CASSLTPGHLYGYTF
TGTGCCAGCAGCCTAACCCCGGGACACCTCTATGGCTACACCTTC
>TRBV5-1|few|TRBD2|TRBJ2-7
CASSPRVGSGRAPVWEQYF
TGCGCCAGCAGCCCCAGAGTTGGTAGCGGGAGGGCTCCGGTGTGGGAGCAGTACTTC
>TRBV5-1|NA|NA|TRBJ1-3
CASSSTGGSSGNTIYF
TGCGCCAGCAGCTCGACCGGGGGGAGCTCTGGAAACACCATATATTTT
>TRBV28|NA|TRBD1|TRBJ2-7
CASSLLEGTGAYEQYF
TGTGCCAGCAGTTTGTTGGAGGGGACAGGCGCGTACGAGCAGTACTTC
>TRBV7-2|NA|NA|TRBJ1-6
CASSLVPGNTLHF
TGTGCCAGCAGCTTAGTCCCAGGGAATACCCTCCACTTT
>TRBV4-1|NA|NA|TRBJ1-3
CASSLEPQGISGNTIYF
TGCGCCAGCAGCCTGGAGCCACAGGGCATCTCTGGAAACACCATATATTTT
>TRBV5-7|NA|TRBD2|TRBJ2-5
CASSLGLAGGQETQYF
TGTGCCAGCAGCTTGGGACTAGCGGGGGGGCAAGAGACCCAGTACTTC
>TRBV5-4|NA|TRBD1|TRBJ2-7
CASSLTGGFYEQYF
TGTGCCAGCAGCTTGACAGGGGGCTTCTACGAGCAGTACTTC
>TRBV28|NA|NA|TRBJ1-2
CASSLHGSGRVTYGYTF
TGTGCCAGCAGTTTACACGGGAGTGGGCGCGTGACCTATGGCTACACCTTC
>TRBV2|NA|NA|TRBJ2-5
CASRAGEYETQYF
TGTGCCAGCCGGGCAGGGGAGTACGAGACCCAGTACTTC
>TRBV7-6|NA|NA|TRBJ2-2
CASSLEAEYTGELFF
TGTGCCAGCAGCTTAGAAGCGGAGTACACCGGGGAGCTGTTTTTT
>TRBV7-9|NA|NA|TRBJ2-7
CATTQGYEQYF
TGTGCCACTACACAGGGATACGAGCAGTACTTC
>TRBV13|NA|TRBD2|TRBJ2-3
CASSLSGLTDTQYF
TGTGCCAGCAGCCTTAGCGGGTTGACAGATACGCAGTATTTT
>TRBV27|once|TRBD2|TRBJ2-5
CASSRQRGSLGYF
TGTGCCAGCAGCCGACAGCGGGGAAGCTTGGGGTACTTC
>TRBV7-9|NA|NA|TRBJ2-1
CASSLVTTLRDEQFF
TGTGCCAGCAGCTTAGTGACAACCCTGCGGGATGAGCAGTTCTTC
>TRBV2|NA|NA|TRBJ2-1
CASRRWRDNEQFF
TGTGCCAGCAGGCGGTGGCGAGACAATGAGCAGTTCTTC
>TRBV5-8|once|NA|TRBJ2-2
CASSLVLNTGELFF
TGTGCCAGCAGCTTGGTTCTGAACACCGGGGAGCTGTTTTTT
>TRBV18|NA|NA|TRBJ1-1
CASSGGPGANTEAFF
TGTGCCAGCTCGGGCGGACCAGGGGCGAACACTGAAGCTTTCTTT
>TRBV2|NA|NA|TRBJ1-5
CASTSDTNNQPQHF
TGTGCCAGCACCAGTGATACTAACAATCAGCCCCAGCATTTT
>TRBV6-6|NA|TRBD1|TRBJ1-5
CASSPLTGVGQPQHF
TGTGCCAGCAGTCCCCTAACAGGGGTCGGCCAGCCCCAGCATTTT
>TRBV18|NA|NA|TRBJ2-5
CASSPSLTYQETQYF
TGTGCCAGCTCACCTAGCCTTACGTACCAAGAGACCCAGTACTTC
>TRBV4-1|NA|TRBD1|TRBJ1-5
CASSQVTGSNQPQHF
TGCGCCAGCAGCCAAGTGACAGGGAGCAATCAGCCCCAGCATTTT
>TRBV4-3|NA|NA|TRBJ1-2
CASSQEPRANYGYTF
TGCGCCAGCAGCCAAGAGCCCCGGGCTAACTATGGCTACACCTTC
>TRBV7-9|NA|TRBD1|TRBJ2-7
CASSHPGTGNYEQYF
TGTGCCAGCAGCCACCCCGGGACAGGCAACTACGAGCAGTACTTC
>TRBV9|few|NA|TRBJ1-1
CASSPSGGKGEAFF
TGTGCCAGCAGCCCCTCGGGGGGGAAGGGTGAAGCTTTCTTT
>TRBV29-1|NA|NA|TRBJ1-3
CSVEDPRMVANTIYF
TGCAGCGTTGAAGATCCACGAATGGTGGCAAACACCATATATTTT
>TRBV7-9|NA|NA|TRBJ2-5
CASSLWWQVGQETQYF
TGTGCCAGCAGCTTATGGTGGCAGGTGGGTCAAGAGACCCAGTACTTC
>TRBV10-3|NA|TRBD1|TRBJ1-1
CAIFTGAGNTEAFF
TGTGCCATCTTTACAGGGGCCGGGAACACTGAAGCTTTCTTT
>TRBV7-9|NA|TRBD1|TRBJ1-2
CASSLSQDRGWGYTF
TGTGCCAGCAGCTTATCCCAGGACAGGGGTTGGGGCTACACCTTC
>TRBV5-6|NA|NA|TRBJ2-3
CASSLPGDGTDTQYF
TGTGCCAGCAGCTTGCCGGGGGACGGCACAGATACGCAGTATTTT
>TRBV15|NA|NA|TRBJ1-5
CATSLDRRNQPQHF
TGTGCCACCAGCCTGGACAGACGCAATCAGCCCCAGCATTTT
>TRBV5-6|NA|TRBD1|TRBJ1-4
CASSPGGRSEKLFF
TGTGCCAGCAGCCCAGGGGGCCGCAGTGAAAAACTGTTTTTT
>TRBV28|NA|NA|TRBJ2-5
CASSRTVQETQYF
TGTGCCAGCAGCCGGACAGTACAAGAGACCCAGTACTTC
>TRBV4-1|NA|TRBD2|TRBJ2-1
CASSQVSFTSGAHNEQFF
TGCGCCAGCAGCCAAGTTTCTTTTACTAGCGGGGCCCACAATGAGCAGTTCTTC
>TRBV11-2|NA|NA|TRBJ2-5
CASSHPPRLAGETQYF
TGTGCCAGCAGCCACCCCCCAAGGCTAGCAGGAGAGACCCAGTACTTC
>TRBV21-1|NA|NA|TRBJ1-4
CASRKDSINEKLFF
TGTGCCAGCAGAAAGGACAGCATTAATGAAAAACTGTTTTTT
>TRBV7-9|NA|NA|TRBJ2-1
CASSSAALAEQFF
TGTGCCAGCAGCTCCGCGGCTTTGGCTGAGCAGTTCTTC
>TRBV5-1|NA|NA|TRBJ2-6
CASSLGTGRSGANVLTF
TGCGCCAGCAGCTTGGGCACAGGGCGCTCTGGGGCCAACGTCCTGACTTTC
>TRBV9|NA|TRBD2|TRBJ2-3
CASSGLAGFTDTQYF
TGTGCCAGCAGCGGACTAGCGGGGTTCACAGATACGCAGTATTTT
>TRBV23-1|few|TRBD2|TRBJ2-1
CASSQPTTSGRDNEQFF
TGCGCCAGCAGTCAACCAACCACTAGCGGGAGAGACAATGAGCAGTTCTTC
>TRBV7-2|NA|NA|TRBJ2-5
CASSLVEAETQYF
TGTGCCAGCAGCCTCGTAGAGGCAGAGACCCAGTACTTC